Listed here is a single TCR beta chain. No antigen is known for it. Germline trimming cut 9 bases from V and 0 bases from J; bases unmatched to any gene: 17. There are 18 residues in the CDR3. Germline loops: CDR1 ENHRY, CDR2 SYGVKD. Libraries were prepared by immunoSEQ multiplex PCR; TCRdb keeps only in-frame clonotypes and omits some of them. The sample holds approximately 100,000 clones, 90% seen once. The data were obtained in a study of graft-versus-host responses after intestinal transplantation. Study-wide results and limits: Levels of circulating GvH clones at their peak were associated with early post-transplant HvG declines.

The chain recombines TRBV10-3 with TRBJ1-5, with 7 bases that match TRBD1. The source is a human donor who received an intestinal transplant. The sequenced sample was unstimulated CD4+ T cells sorted from spleen or lymph node cells, obtained before intestinal transplant. CDR3 loop: CAMTSTGTQPYSNQPQHF. CDR3 nucleotide sequence: TGTGCCATGACATCGACAGGGACCCAGCCCTATAGCAATCAGCCCCAGCATTTT.